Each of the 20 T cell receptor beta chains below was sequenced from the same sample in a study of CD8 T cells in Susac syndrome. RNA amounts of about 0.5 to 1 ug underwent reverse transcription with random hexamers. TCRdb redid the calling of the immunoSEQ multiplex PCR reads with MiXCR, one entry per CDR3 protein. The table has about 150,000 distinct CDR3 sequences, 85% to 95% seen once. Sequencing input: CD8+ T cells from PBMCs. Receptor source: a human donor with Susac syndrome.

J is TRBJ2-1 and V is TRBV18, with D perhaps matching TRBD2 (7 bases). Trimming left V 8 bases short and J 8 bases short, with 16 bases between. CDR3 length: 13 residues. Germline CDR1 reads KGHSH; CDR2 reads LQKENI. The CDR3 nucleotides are TGTGCCAGCGCCTTAACGGGGGGCGATGAGCAGTTCTTC. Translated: CASALTGGDEQFF.

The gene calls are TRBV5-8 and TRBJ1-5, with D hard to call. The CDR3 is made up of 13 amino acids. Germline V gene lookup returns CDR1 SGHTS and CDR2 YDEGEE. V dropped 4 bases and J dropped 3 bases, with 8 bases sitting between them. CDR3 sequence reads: CASSPLPNQPQHF. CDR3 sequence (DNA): TGTGCCAGCAGCCCTCTCCCCAATCAGCCCCAGCATTTT.

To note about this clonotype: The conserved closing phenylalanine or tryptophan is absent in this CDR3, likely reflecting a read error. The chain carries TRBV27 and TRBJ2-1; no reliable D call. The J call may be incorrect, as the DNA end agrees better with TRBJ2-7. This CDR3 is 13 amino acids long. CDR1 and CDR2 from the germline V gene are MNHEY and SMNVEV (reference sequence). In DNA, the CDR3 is TGTGCCAGCAGTCTGGCGGTGTCCCACGAGCAGTACTTG. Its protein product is CASSLAVSHEQYL.

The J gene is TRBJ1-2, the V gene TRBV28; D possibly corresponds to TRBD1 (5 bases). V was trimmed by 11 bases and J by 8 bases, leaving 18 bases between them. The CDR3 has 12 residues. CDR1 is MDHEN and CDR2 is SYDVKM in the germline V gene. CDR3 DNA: TGTGCCCACGGGGCTTATAGGGAAGGCTACACCTTC. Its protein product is CAHGAYREGYTF.

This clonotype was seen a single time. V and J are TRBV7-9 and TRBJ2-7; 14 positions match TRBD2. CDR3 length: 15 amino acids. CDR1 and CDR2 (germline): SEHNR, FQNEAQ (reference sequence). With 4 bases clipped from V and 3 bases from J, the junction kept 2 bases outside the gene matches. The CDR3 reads CASSSGTSGSYEQYF. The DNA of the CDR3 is TGTGCCAGCAGCTCGGGGACTAGCGGGAGCTACGAGCAGTACTTC.

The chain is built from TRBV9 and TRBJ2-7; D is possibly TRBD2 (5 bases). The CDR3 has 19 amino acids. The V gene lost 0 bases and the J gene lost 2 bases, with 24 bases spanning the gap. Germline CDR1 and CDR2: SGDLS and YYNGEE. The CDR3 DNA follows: TGTGCCAGCAGCGTAGGAGAGGATTGGCTAGCCGGAAACACCTACGAGCAGTACTTC. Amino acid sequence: CASSVGEDWLAGNTYEQYF.

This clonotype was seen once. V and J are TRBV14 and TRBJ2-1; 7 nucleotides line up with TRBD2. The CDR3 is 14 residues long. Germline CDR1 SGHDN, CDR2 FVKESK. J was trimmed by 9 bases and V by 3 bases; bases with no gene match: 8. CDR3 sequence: CASSQERDSIEQFF. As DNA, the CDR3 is TGTGCCAGCAGCCAGGAGCGGGACTCCATTGAGCAGTTCTTC.

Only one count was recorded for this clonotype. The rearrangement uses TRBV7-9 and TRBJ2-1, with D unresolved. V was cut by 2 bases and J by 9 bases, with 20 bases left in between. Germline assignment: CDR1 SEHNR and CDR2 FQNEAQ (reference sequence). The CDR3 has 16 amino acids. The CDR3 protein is CASSLSSMVRVREQFF. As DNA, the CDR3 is TGTGCCAGCAGCTTAAGTTCGATGGTCCGAGTCCGTGAGCAGTTCTTC.

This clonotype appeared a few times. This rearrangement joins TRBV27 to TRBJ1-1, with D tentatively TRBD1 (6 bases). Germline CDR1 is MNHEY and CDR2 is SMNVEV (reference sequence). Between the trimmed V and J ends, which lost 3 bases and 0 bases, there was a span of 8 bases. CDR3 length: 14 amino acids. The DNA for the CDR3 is TGTGCCAGCAGTTTGGACAGACTGAACACTGAAGCTTTCTTT. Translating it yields CASSLDRLNTEAFF.

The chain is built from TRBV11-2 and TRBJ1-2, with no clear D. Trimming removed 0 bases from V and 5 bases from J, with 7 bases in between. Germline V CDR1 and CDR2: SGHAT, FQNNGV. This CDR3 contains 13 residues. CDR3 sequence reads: CASSLDNGYGYTF. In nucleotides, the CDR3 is TGTGCCAGCAGCTTAGATAACGGTTATGGCTACACCTTC.

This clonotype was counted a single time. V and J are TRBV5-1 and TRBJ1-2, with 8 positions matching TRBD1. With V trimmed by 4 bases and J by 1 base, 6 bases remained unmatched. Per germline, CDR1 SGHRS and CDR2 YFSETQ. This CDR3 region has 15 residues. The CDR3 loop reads CASSLKTGVNYGYTF. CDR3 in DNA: TGCGCCAGCAGCCTGAAGACAGGGGTTAACTATGGCTACACCTTC. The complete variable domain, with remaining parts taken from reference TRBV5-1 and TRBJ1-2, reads KAGVTQTPRYLIKTRGQQVTLSCSPISGHRSVSWYQQTPGQGLQFLFEYFSETQRNKGNFPGRFSGRQFSNSRSEMNVSTLELGDSALYLCASSLKTGVNYGYTFGSGTRLTVV.

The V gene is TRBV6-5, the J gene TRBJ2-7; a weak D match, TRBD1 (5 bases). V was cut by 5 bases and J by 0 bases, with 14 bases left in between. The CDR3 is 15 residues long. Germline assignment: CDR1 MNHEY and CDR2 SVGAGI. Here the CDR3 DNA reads TGTGCCAGCAGTCCATCCACAGGAGCCTCCTACGAGCAGTACTTC. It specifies CASSPSTGASYEQYF.

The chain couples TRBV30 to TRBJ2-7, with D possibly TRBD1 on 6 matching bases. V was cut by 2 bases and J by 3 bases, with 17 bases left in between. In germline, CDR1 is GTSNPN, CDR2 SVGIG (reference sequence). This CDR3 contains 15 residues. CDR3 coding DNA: TGTGCCTGGAGTAGTCGAGAACAGGGCCACTACGAGCAGTACTTC. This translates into CAWSSREQGHYEQYF.

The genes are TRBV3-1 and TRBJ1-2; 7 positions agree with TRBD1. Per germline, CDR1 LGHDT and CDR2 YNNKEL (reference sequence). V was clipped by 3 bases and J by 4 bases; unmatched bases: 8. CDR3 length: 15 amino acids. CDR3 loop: CASSQDSTGTYGYTF. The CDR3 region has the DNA TGTGCCAGCAGCCAGGATTCGACAGGGACCTATGGCTACACCTTC.

CDR3 sequence (DNA): TGCAGCGTTGAAGTATCACAGGGAGGCGGGGAGCTGTTTTTT. Translating gives CSVEVSQGGGELFF. The V gene is TRBV29-1, the J gene TRBJ2-2; D is perhaps TRBD1 or TRBD2 (6 bases each). This CDR3 is 14 amino acids long. Trimming removed 1 base at V and 7 bases at J, with 13 bases between. Germline-derived CDR1 and CDR2 are SQVTM and ANQGSEA.

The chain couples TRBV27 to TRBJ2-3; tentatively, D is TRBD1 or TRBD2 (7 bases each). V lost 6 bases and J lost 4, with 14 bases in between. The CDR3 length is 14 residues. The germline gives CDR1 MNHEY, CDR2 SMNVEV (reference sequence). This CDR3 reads CASRTAGGADTQYF. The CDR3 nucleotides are TGTGCCAGCAGGACCGCAGGGGGGGCAGATACGCAGTATTTT.

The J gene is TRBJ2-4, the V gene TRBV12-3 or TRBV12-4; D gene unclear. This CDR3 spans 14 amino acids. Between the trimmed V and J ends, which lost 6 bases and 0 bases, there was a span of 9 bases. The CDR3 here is CASSPSLAKNIQYF. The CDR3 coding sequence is TGTGCCAGCAGCCCGTCCCTAGCCAAAAACATTCAGTACTTC.

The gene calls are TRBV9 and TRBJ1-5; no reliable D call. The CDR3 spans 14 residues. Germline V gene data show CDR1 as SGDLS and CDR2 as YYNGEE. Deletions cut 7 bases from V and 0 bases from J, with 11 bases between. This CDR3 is CASLYIDSNQPQHF. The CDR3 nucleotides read TGTGCCAGCTTGTACATCGATAGCAATCAGCCCCAGCATTTT. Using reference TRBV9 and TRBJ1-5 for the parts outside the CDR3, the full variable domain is DSGVTQTPKHLITATGQRVTLRCSPRSGDLSVYWYQQSLDQGLQFLIQYYNGEERAKGNILERFSAQQFPDLHSELNLSSLELGDSALYFCASLYIDSNQPQHFGDGTRLSIL.

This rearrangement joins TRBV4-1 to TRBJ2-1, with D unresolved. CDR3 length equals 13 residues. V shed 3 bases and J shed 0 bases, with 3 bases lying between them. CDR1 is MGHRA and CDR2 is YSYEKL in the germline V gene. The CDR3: CASSHDSYNEQFF. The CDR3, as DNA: TGCGCCAGCAGCCACGACTCCTACAATGAGCAGTTCTTC.

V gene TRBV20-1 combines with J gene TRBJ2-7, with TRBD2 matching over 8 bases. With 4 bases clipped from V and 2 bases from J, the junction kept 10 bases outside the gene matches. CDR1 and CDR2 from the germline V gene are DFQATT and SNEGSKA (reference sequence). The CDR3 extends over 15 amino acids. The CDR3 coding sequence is TGCAGTGCTAAGTCCAGCGGGAGTATTCCCTACGAGCAGTACTTC. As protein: CSAKSSGSIPYEQYF.